This TCR beta chain was recorded in a study of T cells in narcolepsy. Study as a whole: Patients with NT1 or NT2 and healthy control donors were enrolled. Points from the study as a whole: Reportedly, autoreactive clonotypes were serially detected in patients' blood but not controls'.

Data came from immunoSEQ multiplex PCR; TCRdb stores just in-frame clones and leaves some out. Of 32,000 or so clones in the sample, around 83% were seen once. Trimming took off 6 bases at V and 4 bases at J, with 9 bases between the two ends. Germline values: CDR1 SNHLY, CDR2 FYNNEI. This CDR3 is 12 amino acids long. As for this clone: Antigen unknown.

The genes are TRBV2 and TRBJ2-5, with D perhaps TRBD2 (5 bases). Sequenced sample: CD45RA- memory CD4+ T cells from PBMCs. The receptor's source is a human donor with narcolepsy. DNA of the CDR3: TGTGCCAGCAGGGGGAGCTTAGAGACCCAGTACTTC. Amino acids: CASRGSLETQYF.